The sequence of this T cell receptor beta chain was determined in a study of beta chain features in type 1 diabetes. The germline gives CDR1 LNHNV, CDR2 YYDKDF (reference sequence). With V trimmed by 6 bases and J by 3 bases, 6 bases remained unmatched. This CDR3 region has 16 residues. Expressed TCRB transcripts were sequenced because the isolated RNA had all been reverse transcribed beforehand. TCRdb keeps only in-frame clones here, not all; method: immunoSEQ multiplex PCR. The data show roughly 290,000 clones, approximately 15% seen once. A note on this clone: Its specificity is unknown.

Study-wide results and limits: Type 1 diabetes patients had TCRB CDR3s that were shorter (moderately but significantly so) in all four CD4+ subsets.

The chain couples TRBV15 to TRBJ2-3; 13 positions agree with TRBD2. The sequence derives from a man between 18 and 35 years old with type 1 diabetes. Sequences were obtained from naive CD4+ T cells from blood. The CDR3 nucleotides are TGTGCCACCAGGACCGGGACTAGCGGGATAACAGATACGCAGTATTTT. Its translation is CATRTGTSGITDTQYF.